This passage covers 2 T cell receptor beta chains from one sample sequenced in a study of blood T cell repertoires in COVID-19. Clones were sequenced by immunoSEQ multiplex PCR, and TCRdb holds only the in-frame ones, with some missing. Among about 120,000 clones listed, 80% to 90% were seen once. The sample was peripheral blood. These receptor sequences come from a woman in her 70s with acute or convalescent COVID-19.

This clone was detected a few times. This rearrangement joins TRBV28 to TRBJ1-1, with D maybe TRBD1 (5 bases). V gave up 1 base and J gave up 7 bases, with 16 bases separating them. Germline values: CDR1 MDHEN, CDR2 SYDVKM. The CDR3 has 15 amino acids. In DNA form, the CDR3 reads TGTGCCAGCAGTTTATTTCCCGGGGGTATAGGTGAAGCTTTCTTT. Translation gives CASSLFPGGIGEAFF.

This chain links TRBV10-3 with TRBJ1-5, with D hard to call. Looked up from germline, CDR1 is ENHRY and CDR2 is SYGVKD. The V end lost 9 bases, the J end lost 1 base, and 13 bases lay between the germline ends. The CDR3 length is 14 residues. The CDR3 coding sequence is TGTGCCATAGGCGGCCTATCAAGCAATCAGCCCCAGCATTTT. Its protein is CAIGGLSSNQPQHF.